The 6 T cell receptor beta chains below were found in one sample sequenced in a study of spatial heterogeneity in lung cancer. TCRdb re-called the 5' RACE reads with MiXCR, one entry per CDR3 protein. The sample consists of some 1,100 distinct CDR3 sequences, about 6.4% of them appearing once. The time point denotes: sample taken at primary tumor resection. No cells were sorted before sequencing. The whole RNA sequenced was extracted from tumor, nontumor lung or frozen PBMC. The sample consisted of normal lung tissue next to the tumor, taken at surgery. The receptors shown here come from a male donor with early-stage non-small cell lung cancer.

Points on this clonotype: Sequence at one end of the junction differs from germline and may be a read error. The chain couples TRBV7-7 to TRBJ2-2, with D possibly matching TRBD2 (6 bases). The CDR3 has 14 amino acids. The germline gives CDR1 SSHAT, CDR2 FNYEAQ (reference sequence). The CDR3 protein is CASSLGLWAGELFF. The DNA of the CDR3 is TGTGCTAGCAGCCTGGGACTTTGGGCCGGGGAGCTGTTTTTT.

About this clonotype itself: An end of the junction does not agree with germline; a read error may underlie this. The gene calls are TRBV5-4 and TRBJ2-2; 9 positions match TRBD2. The CDR3 extends over 17 amino acids. Germline assignment: CDR1 SGHNT and CDR2 YYREEE (reference sequence). CDR3 nucleotide sequence: TGTTCCAGCAGCCCCGAAATGGGCGGGGGGGCCAGCGGGGAGCTGTTTTTT. Its translation: CSSSPEMGGGASGELFF. Supplemented by reference TRBV5-4 and TRBJ2-2, the full variable domain reads ETGVTQSPTHLIKTRGQQVTLRCSSQSGHNTVSWYQQALGQGPQFIFQYYREEENGRGNFPPRFSGLQFPNYSSELNVNALELDDSALYLCSSSPEMGGGASGELFFGEGSRLTVL.

This clonotype is large (0.1 to 1%) within its sample. The chain has TRBV28 and TRBJ1-1; no reliable D call. CDR1 MDHEN and CDR2 SYDVKM come from the germline V gene. The CDR3 length is 13 residues. Trimming took 9 bases from V and 0 from J, leaving 11 bases between them. CDR3 sequence: CASVGKLNTEAFF. In nucleotides, the CDR3 is TGTGCCAGTGTAGGGAAATTGAACACTGAAGCTTTCTTT.

Judged by abundance, this clonotype is large (0.1 to 1%). This chain links TRBV29-1 with TRBJ1-5; D is ambiguous. The CDR3 totals 13 residues. V lost 4 bases and J 4 bases, leaving 11 bases between the germline ends. Germline CDR1 reads SQVTM; CDR2 reads ANQGSEA. The CDR3 here is CSVASESNQPQHF. DNA of the CDR3: TGCAGCGTTGCCAGTGAGTCTAATCAGCCCCAGCATTTT.

This rearrangement joins TRBV11-1 to TRBJ1-5; D may be TRBD1 (6 bases). V lost 5 bases and J lost 6, with 11 bases in between. The CDR3 consists of 13 residues. Germline CDR1 is SGHAT and CDR2 is FQDESV (reference sequence). CDR3 sequence: CASSRTAGQPQHF. CDR3 nucleotides: TGTGCCAGCAGCAGGACAGCTGGTCAGCCCCAGCATTTT.

Within the sample, this clonotype is medium-sized (0.01 to 0.1%). The chain recombines TRBV20-1 with TRBJ2-5, with TRBD2 identical over 12 bases. The CDR3 runs to 14 residues. V shed 6 bases, J shed 1 base, and the junction held 3 bases outside the gene matches. CDR1 DFQATT and CDR2 SNEGSKA come from the germline V gene (reference sequence). Written as DNA, the CDR3 is TGCAGTGCCCGGACTAGCGGGGCCCAAGAGACCCAGTACTTC. Amino acid sequence: CSARTSGAQETQYF.